This T cell receptor beta chain stems from a study of OX40 agonist ivuxolimab in advanced cancers. Study details: Patients receiving dose escalation had hepatocellular carcinoma, melanoma, renal cell or head and neck cancer. Patients were roughly 83% male with ages roughly 20 to 90, mean roughly 55.

Patients were ineligible given autoimmune disease history or systemic immunosuppression. This table comes from immunoSEQ multiplex PCR, and its TCRdb copy is limited to in-frame clones, with some not included. The table has tens of thousands of clones, more than 75% seen once. This CDR3 is built from 14 residues. Germline-derived CDR1 and CDR2 are SGHAT and FQNNGV. V lost 2 bases to trimming and J lost 0 bases, with 4 bases between them. V gene TRBV11-2 combines with J gene TRBJ2-2; no reliable D call. This sequence was found in an adult with an advanced solid tumor such as melanoma, head and neck, liver or kidney cancer. The specimen was CD4+ or CD8+ T cells sorted from blood, collected in a trial of the OX40 agonist ivuxolimab. CDR3 in DNA: TGTGCCAGCAGCTTATGGGCGAACACCGGGGAGCTGTTTTTT. Translation: CASSLWANTGELFF.